The 31 T cell receptor beta chains below were found in one sample sequenced in a study of CD8+ T cells in alopecia areata. Extraction of RNA preceded its reverse transcription into cDNA, which served as the sequencing template. Libraries were prepared by immunoSEQ multiplex PCR; TCRdb keeps only in-frame clonotypes and omits some of them. The sample contains some 180,000 clones, roughly 53% of which appear only once. As to treatment: oral pan-JAK inhibitor, 5-10 mg twice daily. The input for sequencing was CD8+ T cells sorted from blood, taken at week 24, from a patient treated with tofacitinib. Receptors were obtained from a human donor with alopecia areata.

This clone was counted a few times. The rearrangement uses TRBV12-5 and TRBJ2-5; 8 bases are shared with TRBD1. J lost 3 bases, V lost 4 bases, and 1 base had no gene match. Per germline, CDR1 LGHNT and CDR2 FRNRAP. CDR3 length equals 13 residues. The CDR3 region is CASGSTGEETQYF. The CDR3 DNA is TGTGCTAGTGGTTCGACAGGGGAAGAGACCCAGTACTTC.

CDR3 protein: CATSIGTGGDNQPQHF. The CDR3 DNA sequence: TGTGCCACCAGCATCGGGACAGGCGGTGACAATCAGCCCCAGCATTTT. The chain recombines TRBV15 with TRBJ1-5, with 8 nucleotides matching TRBD1. J gave up 3 bases and V 4 bases, and 8 bases lay outside the gene matches. The germline V gene has CDR1 LNHNV and CDR2 YYDKDF (reference sequence). The CDR3 totals 16 residues.

In DNA form, the CDR3 reads TGTGCCAGCAATCGAGGGCCCCGGGACACCGGGGAGCTGTTTTTT. Its protein product is CASNRGPRDTGELFF. The J gene is TRBJ2-2, the V gene TRBV2; tentatively, D is TRBD2 (5 bases). Trimming removed 7 bases from V and 3 bases from J, with 15 bases in between. This CDR3 is 15 amino acids long. Looked up from germline, CDR1 is SNHLY and CDR2 is FYNNEI.

This clone was seen a handful of times. This chain connects TRBV19 to TRBJ2-1; TRBD2 matches 11 bases. Losses at the gene ends were 7 bases for V and 4 bases for J; bases not matched to a gene: 6. This CDR3 has 15 residues. CDR1 and CDR2 from the germline V gene are LNHDA and SQIVND (reference sequence). The CDR3 DNA reads TGTGCCAGTAACCCGACTAGCGGGGCGTACAATGAGCAGTTCTTC. Translated: CASNPTSGAYNEQFF.

In this sample, this clone turned up a few times. The chain combines TRBV13 with TRBJ2-7; maybe TRBD1 (6 bases). From germline, CDR1 is PRHDT and CDR2 FYEKMQ (reference sequence). CDR3 size: 15 residues. Trimming took off 5 bases at V and 1 base at J, with 15 bases between the two ends. CDR3 sequence: CASSQTGDNSYEQYF. The DNA for the CDR3 is TGTGCCAGCAGCCAAACCGGGGACAATTCCTACGAGCAGTACTTC.

The chain couples TRBV29-1 to TRBJ1-2; D not resolved. Germline loops: CDR1 SQVTM, CDR2 ANQGSEA. V was clipped by 0 bases and J by 4 bases, with 9 bases between them. The length of the CDR3 is 13 residues. CDR3 nucleotides: TGCAGCGTTGAAGATTCAGAAGCCTATGGCTACACCTTC. This gives the protein CSVEDSEAYGYTF.

This clone was seen once. This chain uses TRBV12-5 with TRBJ2-3; tentatively, D is TRBD1 (5 bases). This CDR3 is built from 13 residues. Looked up from germline, CDR1 is LGHNT and CDR2 is FRNRAP. Trimming removed 6 bases at V and 0 bases at J, with 7 bases between. CDR3 coding DNA: TGTGCTAGTGGCTCAGGGAGCACAGATACGCAGTATTTT. As protein: CASGSGSTDTQYF.

The chain combines TRBV30 with TRBJ2-3; maybe TRBD2 (6 bases). Trimming shortened V by 8 bases and J by 5 bases, and 20 bases separated the two germline ends. The CDR3 is 14 residues long. Looked up from germline, CDR1 is GTSNPN and CDR2 is SVGIG (reference sequence). CDR3 nucleotides: TGTGCCGGTGTAAGACTAGAATACGGAGATACGCAGTATTTT. This translates into CAGVRLEYGDTQYF. The full variable domain, in which reference TRBV30 and TRBJ2-3 provide the parts outside the CDR3, is SQTIHQWPATLVQPVGSPLSLECTVEGTSNPNLYWYRQAAGRGLQLLFYSVGIGQISSEVPQNLSASRPQDRQFILSSKKLLLSDSGFYLCAGVRLEYGDTQYFGPGTRLTVL.

V usage is TRBV30 and J usage is TRBJ2-6; TRBD2 matches at 7 bases. V was pared by 3 bases and J by 0 bases, with 5 bases of the junction left unmatched. This CDR3 comprises 16 residues. The germline V gene has CDR1 GTSNPN and CDR2 SVGIG (reference sequence). The CDR3 DNA reads as TGTGCCTGGAGCGGCGGGGAGGGCTCTGGGGCCAACGTCCTGACTTTC. It translates to CAWSGGEGSGANVLTF.

This clone was seen more than once but under ten times. DNA for the CDR3: TGCAGCGTTGAAGATCTGCTAGCGGGGGGGTACAATGAGCAGTTCTTC. It yields the protein CSVEDLLAGGYNEQFF. The genes are TRBV29-1 and TRBJ2-1; 12 bases are shared with TRBD2. The CDR3 runs to 16 residues. V gave up 0 bases and J gave up 4 bases; unmatched junction bases: 4. Germline V gives CDR1 SQVTM, CDR2 ANQGSEA.

The chain uses TRBV4-1 and TRBJ1-1; D may be TRBD1 (5 bases). The length of the CDR3 is 13 residues. Germline assignment: CDR1 MGHRA and CDR2 YSYEKL. V lost 1 base and J 7 bases, leaving 10 bases between the germline ends. The CDR3 loop reads CASSQVQGIEAFF. CDR3 bases: TGCGCCAGCAGCCAAGTCCAGGGTATTGAAGCTTTCTTT.

This chain links TRBV30 with TRBJ1-2; D gene unclear. The length of the CDR3 is 13 residues. V gave up 7 bases and J gave up 0 bases, with 12 bases separating them. Germline V CDR1 and CDR2: GTSNPN, SVGIG (reference sequence). CDR3 DNA sequence: TGTGCCTTGGTAGGAGAACCTAACTATGGCTACACCTTC. Translated: CALVGEPNYGYTF.

The chain has TRBV23-1 and TRBJ1-5; D is possibly TRBD1 (6 bases). TRBV23-1 is designated an ORF whose function remains uncertain. Deletions cut 6 bases from V and 4 bases from J, with 22 bases between. The CDR3 length is 17 residues. The CDR3 DNA follows: TGCGCCAGCAGCCTTCTTTTAACAGGGCAAACTAATCAGCCCCAGCATTTT. It specifies CASSLLLTGQTNQPQHF.

V gene TRBV6-6 combines with J gene TRBJ2-5; D not resolved. This CDR3 is 16 amino acids long. The germline V gene has CDR1 MNHNY and CDR2 SVGAGI (reference sequence). V was shortened by 2 bases and J by 5 bases, with 18 bases between the two germline ends. The CDR3 loop reads CASSYPFRANRETQYF. CDR3 coding DNA: TGTGCCAGCAGTTACCCTTTTAGGGCAAATCGGGAGACCCAGTACTTC.

With respect to this clone: This sample also contains other DNA sequences that code for the same CDR3. The rearrangement links TRBV9 to TRBJ2-5, with 7 bases aligning to TRBD1. Germline CDR1 is SGDLS and CDR2 is YYNGEE. The CDR3 is 13 residues long. Trimming at V came to 5 bases and at J to 5 bases, leaving 6 bases not matched to a gene. CDR3 residues: CASSEQGMETQYF. The CDR3 bases are TGTGCCAGCAGTGAACAGGGGATGGAGACCCAGTACTTC.

This clone was counted between two and nine times. The chain carries TRBV30 and TRBJ1-1; TRBD1 matches 7 bases. Germline trimming cut 4 bases from V and 4 bases from J; bases unmatched to any gene: 9. This CDR3 region has 14 residues. Germline values: CDR1 GTSNPN, CDR2 SVGIG (reference sequence). The chain's CDR3 is CAWTRQGSSTEAFF. The CDR3 nucleotides read TGTGCCTGGACCAGACAGGGATCTTCCACTGAAGCTTTCTTT.

The chain employs TRBV4-3 and TRBJ1-2, with D perhaps TRBD1 (5 bases). The CDR3 length is 15 residues. Trimming took off 0 bases at V and 2 bases at J, with 10 bases between the two ends. The germline V gene has CDR1 LGHNA and CDR2 YSLEER. CDR3 protein: CASSQDWGSNYGYTF. In DNA form, the CDR3 reads TGCGCCAGCAGCCAAGATTGGGGCAGCAACTATGGCTACACCTTC.

The table lists this clone with a few counts. The V gene is TRBV5-1, the J gene TRBJ2-2; unclear D gene. The ends were cut back, 7 bases at V and 4 bases at J, with 5 bases in the middle. Germline values: CDR1 SGHRS, CDR2 YFSETQ. This CDR3 has 11 residues. The CDR3 DNA sequence: TGCGCCAGCCGCATCACCGGGGAGCTGTTTTTT. It codes for CASRITGELFF.

The chain has TRBV30 and TRBJ2-3; 7 bases map to TRBD1. The CDR3 runs 14 residues. CDR1 is GTSNPN and CDR2 is SVGIG in the germline V gene (reference sequence). After removal of 1 base from V and 5 bases from J, the junction contained 6 bases not matched to a gene. The chain's CDR3 is CAWSGGRGRDTQYF. For the CDR3, the DNA is TGTGCCTGGAGTGGAGGCAGGGGGAGAGATACGCAGTATTTT.

This clone appeared once. This rearrangement joins TRBV27 to TRBJ1-2, with TRBD1 matching 7 bases. V lost 5 bases, J lost 8 bases, and 8 bases stayed unmatched. The CDR3 sequence is 13 residues long. Germline-derived CDR1 and CDR2 are MNHEY and SMNVEV (reference sequence). CDR3 in DNA: TGTGCCAGCAGTCCAAACAGGGGACGGGGCTACACCTTC. Translated, it gives CASSPNRGRGYTF.

J is TRBJ2-6 and V is TRBV7-2; D call uncertain. Germline CDR1 is SGHTA and CDR2 is FQGNSA. V was cut by 1 base and J by 0 bases, with 7 bases left in between. The CDR3 runs 16 residues. Written as DNA, the CDR3 is TGTGCCAGCAGCTTAGATCTCCCCTCTGGGGCCAACGTCCTGACTTTC. This sequence encodes CASSLDLPSGANVLTF.

The chain is built from TRBV23-1 and TRBJ2-4; 12 bases line up with TRBD1. TRBV23-1 carries the ORF label, with uncertain function. The CDR3 is made up of 23 amino acids. Trimming at V came to 8 bases and at J to 0 bases, leaving 26 bases not matched to a gene. Here the CDR3 reads CASSYPALGQGAGVQIAKNIQYF. In DNA, the CDR3 is TGCGCCAGCTCCTACCCAGCACTGGGACAGGGGGCGGGTGTCCAGATAGCCAAAAACATTCAGTACTTC.

There are a few counts of this clone. The rearrangement joins TRBV4-1 to TRBJ2-1; 12 bases agree with TRBD2. The germline CDR1 and CDR2 sequences are MGHRA and YSYEKL. After removal of 1 base from V and 10 bases from J, the junction contained 5 bases not matched to a gene. The CDR3 loop spans 15 amino acids. The CDR3 nucleotides are TGCGCCAGCAGCCAAGGTCTAGCGGGGGGGCGGGAGCAGTTCTTC. It translates to CASSQGLAGGREQFF.

This clone was detected a few times. J is TRBJ2-1 and V is TRBV29-1; 9 bases map to TRBD1. CDR3 size: 14 residues. Germline trimming cut 6 bases from V and 8 bases from J; bases unmatched to any gene: 11. Germline V gene data show CDR1 as SQVTM and CDR2 as ANQGSEA. CDR3 amino acids: CSVVPGQGIYEQFF. CDR3 bases: TGCAGCGTGGTACCGGGACAGGGCATCTATGAGCAGTTCTTC.

The J gene is TRBJ2-5, the V gene TRBV6-6; 7 bases are shared with TRBD2. Germline V gene sequence: CDR1 MNHNY, CDR2 SVGAGI (reference sequence). J lost 5 bases, V lost 10 bases, and 13 bases had no gene match. This CDR3 contains 14 residues. The CDR3: CATRPHGGRETQYF. CDR3 nucleotides: TGTGCCACTAGGCCCCACGGGGGGAGGGAGACCCAGTACTTC.

The chain is built from TRBV4-3 and TRBJ2-7, with D tentatively TRBD1 (5 bases). V lost 0 bases and J lost 3, with 15 bases in between. Germline V lookup: CDR1 LGHNA, CDR2 YSLEER. CDR3 size: 16 residues. CDR3 bases: TGCGCCAGCAGCCAAGACGGAACAGGAGCCAACTACGAGCAGTACTTC. Protein sequence: CASSQDGTGANYEQYF.

This clone was observed a handful of times. The gene calls are TRBV7-9 and TRBJ1-1; the D gene is possibly TRBD1 (6 bases). Trimming took 1 base from V and 6 from J, leaving 15 bases between them. Germline CDR1 SEHNR, CDR2 FQNEAQ (reference sequence). This CDR3 spans 15 amino acids. Here the CDR3 reads CASSLVERGEAEAFF. CDR3 DNA sequence: TGTGCCAGCAGCTTAGTAGAGAGGGGGGAGGCTGAAGCTTTCTTT.

This clone was counted only a few times. The chain is built from TRBV29-1 and TRBJ2-2; TRBD1 aligns across 7 bases. CDR1 is SQVTM and CDR2 is ANQGSEA in the germline V gene. V shed 5 bases, J shed 7 bases, and the junction held 4 bases outside the gene matches. This CDR3 spans 12 amino acids. The CDR3 here is CSVSGGNGELFF. For the CDR3, the DNA is TGCAGCGTTTCAGGGGGAAACGGGGAGCTGTTTTTT.

This sequence joins TRBV4-3 and TRBJ1-1, with D unresolved. CDR3 length equals 13 residues. The germline V and J ends were trimmed by 2 bases and 1 base, with 5 bases remaining between them. Per germline, CDR1 LGHNA and CDR2 YSLEER. CDR3 DNA sequence: TGCGCCAGCAGCCAATACCGGAACACTGAAGCTTTCTTT. It is translated as CASSQYRNTEAFF.

This clone came up once. CDR3: CAISESPGQGNSPLHF. The DNA for the CDR3 is TGTGCCATCAGTGAGTCTCCGGGACAGGGTAATTCACCCCTCCACTTT. The chain links TRBV10-3 to TRBJ1-6, with 9 bases fitting TRBD1. The CDR3 is 16 amino acids. From germline, CDR1 is ENHRY and CDR2 SYGVKD. Trimming removed 0 bases from V and 6 bases from J; junction bases left unmatched: 3.

This clone was detected only a few times. This chain joins TRBV5-4 and TRBJ1-1; D not resolved. There are 14 residues in the CDR3. Trimming shortened V by 9 bases and J by 3 bases, and 18 bases separated the two germline ends. CDR1 SGHNT and CDR2 YYREEE come from the germline V gene (reference sequence). CDR3 sequence: CANKPARRDTEAFF. The CDR3 region has the DNA TGTGCCAACAAACCCGCAAGGAGGGACACTGAAGCTTTCTTT.